A selection of T cell receptor beta chains follows, all from one sample in a study of CD8 T cells in ankylosing spondylitis. Each CDR3 protein gets one entry after TCRdb re-called the 5' RACE reads with MiXCR. The table includes 150,000 to 200,000 distinct CDR3 sequences, around 13% detected once. Sequenced input: blood, either unsorted or a sorted T cell fraction (not recorded which). These receptor sequences come from a female donor with ankylosing spondylitis or in good health (not recorded which). The CDR3 runs from the conserved cysteine through the conserved F or W. The D gene is left open where the match is weak. Only part of the rows carry a size: once, few, many, or a class if the clone is expanded.

size: many
D: -
J: TRBJ1-2
V: TRBV5-6
CDR3: CASSALPIGQVYGYTF
DNA: TGTGCCAGCAGCGCACTCCCAATAGGACAAGTCTATGGCTACACCTTC

size: many
D: -
J: TRBJ1-5
V: TRBV7-9
CDR3: CASSLARADQPQHF
DNA: TGTGCCAGCAGCTTAGCCAGGGCTGATCAGCCCCAGCATTTT

size: few
D: -
J: TRBJ1-1
V: TRBV5-6
CDR3: CASTLTGGSRIEAFF
DNA: TGTGCCAGCACCCTCACGGGTGGCAGCCGCATTGAAGCTTTCTTT

size: few
D: TRBD1
J: TRBJ2-1
V: TRBV29-1
CDR3: CSVTGQGSGNEQFF
DNA: TGCAGCGTGACGGGACAGGGGTCAGGGAATGAGCAGTTCTTC

size: few
D: -
J: TRBJ1-3
V: TRBV27
CDR3: CASSSTTRTFYRNTIYF
DNA: TGTGCCAGCAGTTCGACCACCCGGACTTTTTATAGGAACACCATATATTTT

size: -
D: -
J: TRBJ2-5
V: TRBV7-3
CDR3: CASSLVHAETQYF
DNA: TGTGCCAGCAGCTTAGTTCACGCGGAGACCCAGTACTTC

size: many
D: -
J: TRBJ2-5
V: TRBV10-3
CDR3: CAISDGRGPQETQYF
DNA: TGTGCCATCAGTGATGGAAGGGGACCCCAAGAGACCCAGTACTTC

size: -
D: -
J: TRBJ2-7
V: TRBV6-1
CDR3: CASRRSPTYEQYF
DNA: TGTGCCAGCAGGCGGAGCCCCACCTACGAGCAGTACTTC

size: many
D: -
J: TRBJ2-3
V: TRBV20-1
CDR3: CSARWGDTQYF
DNA: TGCAGTGCTAGGTGGGGAGATACGCAGTATTTT

size: -
D: -
J: TRBJ1-1
V: TRBV19
CDR3: CASSAPGGARTEAFF
DNA: TGTGCCAGTAGTGCCCCGGGGGGGGCAAGAACTGAAGCTTTCTTT

size: many
D: TRBD2
J: TRBJ2-3
V: TRBV7-8
CDR3: CASSLGTSVPDTQYF
DNA: TGTGCCAGCAGCTTAGGGACTAGCGTACCAGATACGCAGTATTTT

size: -
D: TRBD2
J: TRBJ2-1
V: TRBV3-1
CDR3: CASSPAAPGLAFPRANEQFF
DNA: TGTGCCAGCAGCCCAGCGGCCCCGGGACTAGCGTTCCCAAGGGCCAATGAGCAGTTCTTC

size: many
D: TRBD2
J: TRBJ2-5
V: TRBV6-1
CDR3: CASTSPGAGGETQYF
DNA: TGTGCCAGCACCTCCCCCGGGGCGGGAGGAGAGACCCAGTACTTC

size: -
D: TRBD1
J: TRBJ1-5
V: TRBV20-1
CDR3: CSATQINRGRGGPSSNQPQHF
DNA: TGCAGTGCTACCCAAATTAACAGGGGGCGCGGGGGCCCTTCCAGCAATCAGCCCCAGCATTTT

size: many
D: TRBD2
J: TRBJ2-2
V: TRBV10-3
CDR3: CAIRASGRTNTGELFF
DNA: TGTGCCATCAGGGCTAGCGGGAGAACTAACACCGGGGAGCTGTTTTTT

size: many
D: TRBD2
J: TRBJ2-3
V: TRBV7-2
CDR3: CASSLASGSSHTQYF
DNA: TGTGCCAGCAGCTTAGCTAGCGGGAGCTCGCATACGCAGTATTTT

size: many
D: -
J: TRBJ1-1
V: TRBV5-1
CDR3: CASLSGTEAFF
DNA: TGCGCCAGCTTATCGGGGACTGAAGCTTTCTTT

size: many
D: -
J: TRBJ1-2
V: TRBV28
CDR3: CASSLDGGPLYGYTF
DNA: TGTGCCAGCAGCCTGGATGGCGGACCGTTATATGGCTACACCTTC

size: few
D: -
J: TRBJ1-1
V: TRBV29-1
CDR3: CSAIPRRGVNTEAFF
DNA: TGCAGCGCTATTCCACGAAGGGGGGTGAACACTGAAGCTTTCTTT

size: -
D: TRBD2
J: TRBJ2-5
V: TRBV6-1
CDR3: CASSERASGRGLGETQYF
DNA: TGTGCCAGCAGTGAACGAGCTAGCGGGAGGGGATTAGGAGAGACCCAGTACTTC

size: many
D: TRBD1
J: TRBJ2-1
V: TRBV5-1
CDR3: CASSLGQSYNEQFF
DNA: TGTGCCAGCAGTCTGGGACAGTCCTACAATGAGCAGTTCTTC

size: many
D: TRBD1
J: TRBJ2-3
V: TRBV27
CDR3: CASSKGQGLTDTQYF
DNA: TGTGCCAGCAGTAAGGGACAGGGACTCACAGATACGCAGTATTTT

size: many
D: TRBD1
J: TRBJ1-4
V: TRBV5-1
CDR3: CASSSGTGYEKLFF
DNA: TGCGCCAGCAGCTCCGGGACAGGGTATGAAAAACTGTTTTTT

size: many
D: -
J: TRBJ1-2
V: TRBV11-2
CDR3: CASSFRVYSTF
DNA: TGTGCCAGCAGCTTTCGAGTATACAGCACCTTC

size: many
D: -
J: TRBJ1-6
V: TRBV9
CDR3: CASSVGGTVDSPLHF
DNA: TGTGCCAGCAGCGTAGGCGGTACGGTGGATTCACCCCTCCACTTT

size: many
D: -
J: TRBJ2-2
V: TRBV9
CDR3: CASSVEGNTGELFF
DNA: TGTGCCAGCAGCGTAGAAGGAAACACCGGGGAGCTGTTTTTT

size: many
D: -
J: TRBJ2-7
V: TRBV6-2/TRBV6-3
CDR3: CASSIGAAYEQYF
DNA: TGTGCCAGCAGTATAGGGGCCGCCTACGAGCAGTACTTC

size: few
D: TRBD2
J: TRBJ2-1
V: TRBV5-3
CDR3: CARRLTSVTTRSYNEQFF
DNA: TGTGCCAGAAGGTTGACTAGCGTCACGACCCGCTCCTACAATGAGCAGTTCTTC

size: many
D: TRBD1
J: TRBJ2-1
V: TRBV10-3
CDR3: CAIRPDRDSYNEQFF
DNA: TGTGCCATCAGGCCGGACAGGGATAGCTACAATGAGCAGTTCTTC

size: many
D: TRBD1
J: TRBJ1-5
V: TRBV6-2/TRBV6-3
CDR3: CASSRSGTGGHGPQHF
DNA: TGTGCCAGCAGTCGATCCGGGACAGGAGGCCATGGGCCCCAGCATTTT

size: -
D: -
J: TRBJ2-7
V: TRBV2
CDR3: CASSFGWTESDRYSYEQYF
DNA: TGTGCCAGCAGTTTCGGGTGGACAGAGTCGGACCGCTACTCCTACGAGCAGTACTTC